The rows below give T cell receptor beta chains drawn from one sample of a study of T cells in Graves' hyperthyroidism and ophthalmopathy. A single record per CDR3 protein comes from TCRdb applying MiXCR to the multiplex PCR reads. The data hold a few hundred thousand distinct CDR3 sequences, with 15% to 18% observed a single time. Material for sequencing was blood. Receptors were obtained from a woman under 40 with Graves' hyperthyroidism. Both conserved end residues are part of each CDR3. D genes are given only for firm matches. The size field is filled for only some rows; it gives once, few, many or a size class.

clone size,J gene,D gene,CDR3 length,V gene,CDR3 DNA,CDR3 protein
NA,TRBJ2-7,NA,12,TRBV6-1,TGTGCCAGCAGTAAATCCGGCTACGAGCAGTACTTC,CASSKSGYEQYF
many,TRBJ2-3,NA,13,TRBV20-1,TGCAGTGCTAGAAGTATTTCCGCAGATACGCAGTATTTT,CSARSISADTQYF
many,TRBJ2-7,NA,18,TRBV7-2,TGTGCCAGCAGCTTAGTTTTTACGGGGGTCGCAAGCTCCTACGAGCAGTACTTC,CASSLVFTGVASSYEQYF
few,TRBJ2-2,TRBD1,15,TRBV7-9,TGTGCCAGCAGCCAGGGACAGTTGAACACCGGGGAGCTGTTTTTT,CASSQGQLNTGELFF
many,TRBJ1-1,NA,13,TRBV28,TGTGCCACAACGACAGAGGTAGGCACTGAAGCTTTCTTT,CATTTEVGTEAFF
NA,TRBJ2-5,TRBD2,13,TRBV25-1,TGTGCCAGCAGTGAATTAGCGGGGGAGACCCAGTACTTC,CASSELAGETQYF
NA,TRBJ2-7,TRBD2,15,TRBV27,TGTGCCAGCGCCCTTTATACTAGCGTCGTCGACGAGCAGTACTTC,CASALYTSVVDEQYF
few,TRBJ1-5,TRBD1,14,TRBV10-3,TGTGCCATCAGTGATCAGGGGGGGGGCCAGCCCCAGCATTTT,CAISDQGGGQPQHF
many,TRBJ2-4,TRBD2,16,TRBV20-1,TGCAGTGCTAGAGATCGTTCTAGCGGGAGGAAGGACATTCAGTACTTC,CSARDRSSGRKDIQYF
many,TRBJ2-7,NA,14,TRBV5-1,TGCGCCAGCAGCTTGGGAGGACCTAGCTACGAGCAGTACTTC,CASSLGGPSYEQYF
many,TRBJ2-7,NA,12,TRBV5-1,TGCGCCAGCAGCTTTGGAGGATACGAGCAGTACTTC,CASSFGGYEQYF
NA,TRBJ2-1,NA,14,TRBV7-2,TGTGCCAGCAGCTTGGCGGGCCCGGCGGGTGAGCAGTTCTTC,CASSLAGPAGEQFF
few,TRBJ2-7,TRBD2,13,TRBV5-1,TGCGCCAGCGCTGCGGGGGTTTCCTACGAGCAGTACTTC,CASAAGVSYEQYF
few,TRBJ2-7,NA,15,TRBV27,TGTGCCAGCAGTTTACTACCAGGGACGGGCTACGAGCAGTACTTC,CASSLLPGTGYEQYF
many,TRBJ1-3,NA,15,TRBV28,TGTGCCAGCGGGGATTTTGTGGGGCCGGGAAACACCATATATTTT,CASGDFVGPGNTIYF
NA,TRBJ2-2,NA,16,TRBV5-1,TGCGCCAGCAGGGCGATAGGGGGGCGCGGCACCGGGGAGCTGTTTTTT,CASRAIGGRGTGELFF
NA,TRBJ2-4,NA,18,TRBV10-2,TGCGCCAGCAGCGAGAGGGGGGCGCCGGCCATAGCCAAAAACATTCAGTACTTC,CASSERGAPAIAKNIQYF
NA,TRBJ1-4,NA,13,TRBV13,TGTGCCAGCAGCGCCTCAACTAATGAAAAACTGTTTTTT,CASSASTNEKLFF
few,TRBJ2-7,NA,12,TRBV27,TGTGCCAGCAGTTTATTCAGGGGCGAGCAGTACTTC,CASSLFRGEQYF
NA,TRBJ1-2,NA,13,TRBV5-4,TGTGCCAGCAGCTTGCAACCGGACTATGGCTACACCTTC,CASSLQPDYGYTF
NA,TRBJ2-1,NA,14,TRBV11-2,TGTGCCAGCAGCTCCTTTGGAGGGGTGAATGAGCAGTTCTTC,CASSSFGGVNEQFF
NA,TRBJ2-1,NA,17,TRBV3-2,TGTGCCAGCAGCCAAGAGCCCCACCAGAGCTCCTACAATGAGCAGTTCTTC,CASSQEPHQSSYNEQFF
few,TRBJ2-3,NA,14,TRBV6-1,TGTGCCAGCCTGGCGCTAAGGATGGGAGCTACGCAGTATTTT,CASLALRMGATQYF
once,TRBJ1-2,TRBD1,18,TRBV19,TGTGCCAGTAGTCCGACCGGGACAGGGGTTTCTAGAGGTTATGGCTACACCTTC,CASSPTGTGVSRGYGYTF
few,TRBJ2-3,TRBD2,19,TRBV4-1,TGCGCCAGCAGCCAACCCCTTATGGCGGGAGGGAAAATCGCAGATACGCAGTATTTT,CASSQPLMAGGKIADTQYF
few,TRBJ2-4,NA,14,TRBV4-3,TGCGCCAGCAGCCAACTGACGGGTGCTCGCATTCAGTACTTC,CASSQLTGARIQYF
NA,TRBJ2-1,TRBD2,13,TRBV29-1,TGCAGCGTTTCTCGGACTAGTGCCGATGAGCAGTTCTTC,CSVSRTSADEQFF
many,TRBJ1-1,NA,12,TRBV20-1,TGCAGTGCTAGCAGCGACAGTTATGAAGCTTTCTTT,CSASSDSYEAFF
many,TRBJ1-1,TRBD1,14,TRBV27,TGTGCCAGCAGCTGGACAGGACGGAACACTGAAGCTTTCTTT,CASSWTGRNTEAFF
NA,TRBJ2-1,TRBD2,17,TRBV6-1,TGTGCCAGCAGTCAAAGCCGACTAGCGGGATCGCAAAATGAGCAGTTCTTC,CASSQSRLAGSQNEQFF
few,TRBJ2-3,NA,13,TRBV30,TGTGCCTGGAGTGGGCAGGGCCCAGATACGCAGTATTTT,CAWSGQGPDTQYF
few,TRBJ2-3,NA,16,TRBV7-9,TGTGCCAGCAGCTCCCTACTAGCTCACGGCACAGATACGCAGTATTTT,CASSSLLAHGTDTQYF
many,TRBJ1-5,NA,16,TRBV28,TGTGCCAGCACCATGTGGGCGACCAGGGGCAATCAGCCCCAGCATTTT,CASTMWATRGNQPQHF
NA,TRBJ2-3,NA,18,TRBV15,TGTGCCACCAGCAGAGCCTCCCCGAGAGTGACTACCACAGATACGCAGTATTTT,CATSRASPRVTTTDTQYF
many,TRBJ1-1,TRBD1,12,TRBV29-1,TGCAGCGCCGGACAGGGAAACACTGAAGCTTTCTTT,CSAGQGNTEAFF
few,TRBJ1-6,NA,15,TRBV6-1,TGTGCCAGCAGTGAACTGAAAGGGGAAGGATCACCCCTCCACTTT,CASSELKGEGSPLHF
many,TRBJ2-2,NA,16,TRBV6-1,TGTGCCAGCATGGCGGGACCGCATCCTTACGCCGGGGAGCTGTTTTTT,CASMAGPHPYAGELFF
NA,TRBJ2-7,NA,15,TRBV15,TGTGCCACCAGCATCCCGGGCTCTATATCCTACGAGCAGTACTTC,CATSIPGSISYEQYF
many,TRBJ2-7,NA,15,TRBV20-1,TGCAGTGCTAGAGATGGGCGGGGCGACTCCTACGAGCAGTACTTC,CSARDGRGDSYEQYF
NA,TRBJ1-6,NA,18,TRBV13,TGTGCCAGCAGCTCACGATCGTCGGCCCCCACCTATAATTCACCCCTCCACTTT,CASSSRSSAPTYNSPLHF
many,TRBJ2-2,TRBD1,16,TRBV2,TGTGCCAGCAGGGCCCTAGGGACAGGGCGGACCGGGGAGCTGTTTTTT,CASRALGTGRTGELFF
many,TRBJ2-3,TRBD2,16,TRBV20-1,TGCAGTACCCGGGTAGCGGGAGGGCCGGGCACAGATACGCAGTATTTT,CSTRVAGGPGTDTQYF
many,TRBJ1-2,TRBD1,13,TRBV2,TGTGCCAGCAGTTCCGGGACAGATTATGGCTACACCTTC,CASSSGTDYGYTF
many,TRBJ2-3,NA,13,TRBV30,TGTGCCTGGAGGGCCGAGGGCACAGATACGCAGTATTTT,CAWRAEGTDTQYF